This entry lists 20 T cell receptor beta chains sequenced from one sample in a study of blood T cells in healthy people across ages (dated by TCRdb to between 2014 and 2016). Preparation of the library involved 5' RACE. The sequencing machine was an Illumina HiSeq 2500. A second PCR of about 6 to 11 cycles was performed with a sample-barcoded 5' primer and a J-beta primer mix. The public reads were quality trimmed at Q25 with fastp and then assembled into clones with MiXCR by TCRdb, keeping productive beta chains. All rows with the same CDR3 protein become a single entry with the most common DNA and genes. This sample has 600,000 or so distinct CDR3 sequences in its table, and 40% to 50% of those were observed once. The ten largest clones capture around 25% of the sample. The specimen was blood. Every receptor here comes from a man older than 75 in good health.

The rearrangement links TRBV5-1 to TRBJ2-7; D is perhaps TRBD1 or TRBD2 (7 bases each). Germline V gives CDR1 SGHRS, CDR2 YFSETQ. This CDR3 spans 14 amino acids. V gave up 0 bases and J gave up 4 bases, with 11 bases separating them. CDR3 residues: CASSLDRGGYEQYF. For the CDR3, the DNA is TGCGCCAGCAGCTTGGACAGGGGAGGGTACGAGCAGTACTTC.

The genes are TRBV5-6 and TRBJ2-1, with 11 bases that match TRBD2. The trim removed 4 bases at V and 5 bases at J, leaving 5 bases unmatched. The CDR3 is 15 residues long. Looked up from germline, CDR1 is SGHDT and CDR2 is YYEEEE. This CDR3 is CASSRLAGLHNEQFF. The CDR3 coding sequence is TGTGCCAGCAGCCGACTAGCGGGACTGCACAATGAGCAGTTCTTC.

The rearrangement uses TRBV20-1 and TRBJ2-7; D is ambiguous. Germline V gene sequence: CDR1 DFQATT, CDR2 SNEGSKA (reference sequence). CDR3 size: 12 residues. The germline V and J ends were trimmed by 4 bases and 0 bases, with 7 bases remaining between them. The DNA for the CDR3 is TGCAGTGCTACAGCGAGCTCCTACGAGCAGTACTTC. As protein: CSATASSYEQYF.

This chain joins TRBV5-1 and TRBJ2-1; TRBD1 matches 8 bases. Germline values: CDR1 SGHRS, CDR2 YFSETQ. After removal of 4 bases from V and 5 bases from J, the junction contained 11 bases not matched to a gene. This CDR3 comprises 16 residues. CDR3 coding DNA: TGCGCCAGCAGCCTGAACCGGGACAGGACCCACAATGAGCAGTTCTTC. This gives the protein CASSLNRDRTHNEQFF.

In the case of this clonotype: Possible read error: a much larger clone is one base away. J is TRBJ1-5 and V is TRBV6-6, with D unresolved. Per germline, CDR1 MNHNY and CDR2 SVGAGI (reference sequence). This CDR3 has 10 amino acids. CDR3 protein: CASNDQPRHF. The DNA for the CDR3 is TGTGCCAGCAATGATCAGCCCCGGCATTTT.

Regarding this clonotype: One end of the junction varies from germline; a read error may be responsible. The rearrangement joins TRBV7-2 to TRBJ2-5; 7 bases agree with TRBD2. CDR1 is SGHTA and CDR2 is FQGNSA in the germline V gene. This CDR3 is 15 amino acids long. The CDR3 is CASSLRTSRQGTQYF. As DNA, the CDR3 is TGTGCCAGCAGCTTACGGACTAGTCGCCAAGGGACCCAGTACTTC.

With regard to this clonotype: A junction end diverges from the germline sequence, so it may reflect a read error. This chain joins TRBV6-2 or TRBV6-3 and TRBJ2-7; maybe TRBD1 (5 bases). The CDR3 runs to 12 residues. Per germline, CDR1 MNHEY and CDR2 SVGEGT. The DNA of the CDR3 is TGTGCCGGCAGGTTGACAGCCTACGAGCAGTACTTC. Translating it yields CAGRLTAYEQYF.

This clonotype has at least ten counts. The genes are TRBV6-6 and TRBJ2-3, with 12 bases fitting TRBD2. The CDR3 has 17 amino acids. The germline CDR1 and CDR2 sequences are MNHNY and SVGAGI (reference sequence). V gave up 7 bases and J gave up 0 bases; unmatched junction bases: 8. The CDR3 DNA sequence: TGTGCCAGCAATCCGGGACTAGCGGGTCCCAGCACAGATACGCAGTATTTT. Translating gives CASNPGLAGPSTDTQYF.

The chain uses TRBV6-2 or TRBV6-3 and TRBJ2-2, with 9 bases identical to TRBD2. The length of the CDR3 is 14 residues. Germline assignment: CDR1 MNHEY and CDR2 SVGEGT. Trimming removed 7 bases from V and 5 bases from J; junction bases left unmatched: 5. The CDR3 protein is CASNPAGGTGELFF. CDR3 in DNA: TGTGCCAGCAATCCAGCGGGAGGAACCGGGGAGCTGTTTTTT.

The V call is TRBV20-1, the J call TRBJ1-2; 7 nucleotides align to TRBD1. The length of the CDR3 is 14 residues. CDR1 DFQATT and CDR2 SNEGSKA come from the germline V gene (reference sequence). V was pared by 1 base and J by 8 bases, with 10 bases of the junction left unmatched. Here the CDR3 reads CSARGEGAHDGYTF. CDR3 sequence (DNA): TGCAGTGCTAGAGGAGAGGGGGCGCATGACGGCTACACCTTC.

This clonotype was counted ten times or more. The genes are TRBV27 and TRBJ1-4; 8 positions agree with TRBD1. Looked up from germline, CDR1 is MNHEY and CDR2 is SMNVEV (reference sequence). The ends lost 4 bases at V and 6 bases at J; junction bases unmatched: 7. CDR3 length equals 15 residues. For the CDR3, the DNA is TGTGCCAGCAGTTCAAAACAGGGGGGATATGAAAAACTGTTTTTT. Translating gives CASSSKQGGYEKLFF.

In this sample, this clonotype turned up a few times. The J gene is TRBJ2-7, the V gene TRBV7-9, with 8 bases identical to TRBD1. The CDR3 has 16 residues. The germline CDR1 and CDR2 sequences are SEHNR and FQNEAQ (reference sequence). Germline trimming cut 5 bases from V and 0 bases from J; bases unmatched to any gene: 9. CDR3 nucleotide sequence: TGTGCCAGCAGCCAGACAGGGGCACAACTCTCCTACGAGCAGTACTTC. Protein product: CASSQTGAQLSYEQYF.

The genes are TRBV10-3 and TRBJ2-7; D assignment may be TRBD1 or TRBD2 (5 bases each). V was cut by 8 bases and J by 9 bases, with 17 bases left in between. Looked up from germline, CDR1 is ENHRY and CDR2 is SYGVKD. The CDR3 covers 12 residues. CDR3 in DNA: TGTGCCATCCCGGGACCTGGAAGCGGGCAGTACTTC. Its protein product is CAIPGPGSGQYF.

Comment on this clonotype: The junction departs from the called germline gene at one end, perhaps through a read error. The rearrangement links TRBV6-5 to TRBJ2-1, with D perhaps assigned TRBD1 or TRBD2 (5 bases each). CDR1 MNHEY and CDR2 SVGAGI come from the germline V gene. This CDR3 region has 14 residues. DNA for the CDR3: TGTGCCAGCAGCAGGGACGGGGCGCGTCGTGAGCGGTTCTTC. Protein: CASSRDGARRERFF.

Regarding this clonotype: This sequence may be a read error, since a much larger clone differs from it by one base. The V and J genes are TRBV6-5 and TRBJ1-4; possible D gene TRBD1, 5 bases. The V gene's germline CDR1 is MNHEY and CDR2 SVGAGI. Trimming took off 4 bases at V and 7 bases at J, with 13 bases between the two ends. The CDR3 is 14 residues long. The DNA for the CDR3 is TGTGCCAGCAGTTGCGGGCAGGGAGGTGAAAAACTGTTTTTT. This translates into CASSCGQGGEKLFF.

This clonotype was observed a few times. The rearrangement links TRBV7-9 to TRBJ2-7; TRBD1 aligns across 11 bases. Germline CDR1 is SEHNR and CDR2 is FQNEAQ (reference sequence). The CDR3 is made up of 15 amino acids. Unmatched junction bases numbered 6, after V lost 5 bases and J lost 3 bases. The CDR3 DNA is TGTGCCAGCAGCCAAGGACAGGGGGCGCGCTACGAGCAGTACTTC. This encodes CASSQGQGARYEQYF.

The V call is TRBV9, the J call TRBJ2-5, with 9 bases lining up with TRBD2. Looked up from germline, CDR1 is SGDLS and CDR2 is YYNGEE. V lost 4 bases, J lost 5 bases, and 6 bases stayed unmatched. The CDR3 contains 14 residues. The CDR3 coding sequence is TGTGCCAGCAGCATAGGGACTAGCAGCGAGACCCAGTACTTC. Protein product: CASSIGTSSETQYF.

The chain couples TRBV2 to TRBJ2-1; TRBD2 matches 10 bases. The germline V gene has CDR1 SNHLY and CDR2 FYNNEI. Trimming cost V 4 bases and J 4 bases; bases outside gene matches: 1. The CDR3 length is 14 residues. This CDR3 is CASSGTSGYNEQFF. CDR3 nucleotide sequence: TGTGCCAGCAGTGGGACTAGCGGATACAATGAGCAGTTCTTC.

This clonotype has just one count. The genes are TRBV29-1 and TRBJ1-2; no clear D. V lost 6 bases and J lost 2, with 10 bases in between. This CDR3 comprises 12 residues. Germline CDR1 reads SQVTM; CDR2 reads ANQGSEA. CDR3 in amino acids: CSVTWGNYGYTF. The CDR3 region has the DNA TGCAGCGTCACGTGGGGAAACTATGGCTACACCTTC.

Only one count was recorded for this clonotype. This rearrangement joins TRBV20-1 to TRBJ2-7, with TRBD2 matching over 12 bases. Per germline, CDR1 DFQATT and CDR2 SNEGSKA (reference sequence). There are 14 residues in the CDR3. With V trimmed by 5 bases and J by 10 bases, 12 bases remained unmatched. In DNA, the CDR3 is TGCAGTGCTCCGACTAGCGGGAGCCAAGAGATCCAGTACTTC. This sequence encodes CSAPTSGSQEIQYF.